This TCR beta chain was identified in a study of T cell repertoires in cytomegalovirus infection. Study summary: Recently identified HLA-C-restricted CMV epitopes were among the peptides used. CMV infection plus the matching HLA type was flagged by public TCR beta signatures.

Findings and caveats of the study: Summed public TCR beta family frequency identified CMV carriers bearing the relevant HLA. Ex vivo, HLA-C-restricted CMV-specific TCR beta clonotypes prevailed over the rest of the response.

TCRdb processed the reads anew with MiXCR; each CDR3 protein has one entry. The sample includes a few hundred thousand distinct CDR3 sequences, roughly 46% of them seen just once. Germline-derived CDR1 and CDR2 are SNHLY and FYNNEI. V lost 6 bases, J lost 0 bases, and 7 bases stayed unmatched. The CDR3 spans 15 residues. As concerns this clonotype: What it binds is unknown.

The sample in question was cultured PBMCs, obtained from culture after CMV antigen stimulation. This chain joins TRBV2 and TRBJ1-2; 7 bases agree with TRBD1. The sequence was obtained from a human donor in good health (CMV status not recorded). Some clones in this sample may be carry-over from other donors' samples. The CDR3 DNA reads TGTGCCAGCAGCCAGACAGGGCCCACTAACTATGGCTACACCTTC. It codes for CASSQTGPTNYGYTF. Together with reference TRBV2 and TRBJ1-2, the CDR3 gives the full variable domain: EPEVTQTPSHQVTQMGQEVILRCVPISNHLYFYWYRQILGQKVEFLVSFYNNEISEKSEIFDDQFSVERPDGSNFTLKIRSTKLEDSAMYFCASSQTGPTNYGYTFGSGTRLTVV.